This T cell receptor (beta chain) is from a study of T cells in localized non-small cell lung cancer (dated by TCRdb to about 2020). At the level of the whole study: The study analyzed T cell repertoires of around 250 early-stage NSCLC patients, comparing tumors and uninvolved tumor-adjacent lungs. NSCLC patients had a mean age of roughly 66 years, and around 130 were male and over 85 female. The cohort comprised 200 to 300 treatment-naïve NSCLC patients with resected, localized lung tumors.

With regard to this clone: Its antigen remains undetermined. The sample holds no much larger clone one base away, and base qualities are not on file. Additional DNA sequences in this sample encode the identical CDR3.

At diagnosis, tumor, uninvolved tumor-adjacent lung and peripheral blood were collected and then preserved as a mix of FFPE and fresh-frozen material. Blood samples were analyzed as peripheral blood mononuclear cells for TCR repertoire profiling. The germline V gene encodes CDR1 SGHDT and CDR2 YYEEEE. The CDR3, from cysteine to phenylalanine, totals 13 residues. Left in the record is the CDR3 DNA by itself, 39 bases read in frame from the first base. The V and J ends are trimmed by 0 bases and 1 base, leaving 5 bases between them. Summary of the overall study and its limitations: Uninvolved tumor-adjacent lung showed the highest T cell clonality, higher than tumor, which suggests more focused antigenic responses in the uninvolved tumor-adjacent lung. A median of about 61 of the top 100 tumor clones turned up in the paired uninvolved adjacent lung, and approximately 30 of those clones also ranked among the top 100 of that same adjacent lung. Since the design was exploratory, TCR variables were selected using unadjusted p-values with no false-discovery rate correction. Because multi-region tumor sequencing was not performed, intratumor heterogeneity could not be ruled out. Longer overall survival was associated with higher T cell density in blood, whereas shorter survival was associated with higher clonality in adjacent lung.

The immunoSEQ Assay was used to sequence TCR beta CDR3 regions from DNA. The study's processing was this. To compute T cell density, TCR beta template counts were normalized to usable DNA, which was estimated by amplifying housekeeping genes. Richness was estimated with the preseqR package, extrapolating to 400,000 templates for PBMC samples and 120,000 templates for tissue samples. Clonality was defined by subtracting Pielou's evenness from one. Differential abundance testing on productive amino-acid clonotypes, with a minimum total count of 5 and an alpha of 0.1, was used to identify tissue-enriched TCRs. Repertoire overlap between compartments was quantified with the Jaccard Index and Morisita Overlap Index. GLIPH grouped TCR beta CDR3s together with public tetramer-defined viral CDR3s, and a viral motif had to include at least three viral sequences and also show V-gene enrichment. Sourced from immuneACCESS, this table was stored by TCRdb with only in-frame sequences that have V and J called. A share of the clones is absent; for the studies checked, an unresolved V gene accounts for under half, and the remainder has no known explanation. That table is the source of V, J and clone size, and D and trimming were worked out from the DNA. The sample table lists roughly 21,000 clones, approximately 90% of them with a count of one. The ten most abundant clones make up less than 8.5% of the sample.

Specimen: peripheral blood, collected before any cancer treatment. The chain links TRBV5-6 with TRBJ2-7; TRBD1 is possibly the D segment (5 matching bases). The sequence came from a woman aged 35 to 69 with stage I lung adenocarcinoma. The CDR3 corresponds to CASSLDRSYEQYF. The nucleotide sequence is given as TGTGCCAGCAGCTTGGACAGGTCCTACGAGCAGTACTTC. With the rest looked up from the reference TRBV5-6 and TRBJ2-7 genes rather than sequenced, the full variable domain is DAGVTQSPTHLIKTRGQQVTLRCSPKSGHDTVSWYQQALGQGPQFIFQYYEEEERQRGNFPDRFSGHQFPNYSSELNVNALLLGDSALYLCASSLDRSYEQYFGPGTRLTVT.